The 5 T cell receptor beta chains reported below all come from one sample, sequenced in a study of shared clonotypes between healthy human individuals. Sequencing used immunoSEQ multiplex PCR; TCRdb keeps in-frame clones, though not all of them. The sample records hundreds of thousands of clones, 98% being singletons. Only CD45RO-negative cells positively selected for CCR7 counted as naive CD8 cells, so terminally differentiated effector memory CD45RA+ cells were excluded. The sample consisted of naive CD8+ T cells sorted from blood. Receptor source: a young man in good health.

The rearrangement uses TRBV2 and TRBJ2-3; 8 nucleotides align to TRBD1. Per the germline V gene, CDR1 is SNHLY and CDR2 is FYNNEI. V was clipped by 7 bases and J by 8 bases; unmatched bases: 11. CDR3 length: 14 residues. The CDR3 reads CASTTTGGEGTQYF. CDR3 DNA: TGTGCCAGCACCACAACAGGGGGAGAGGGTACGCAGTATTTT.

About this clone: The same CDR3 can be traced to other DNA sequences in this sample. The chain uses TRBV28 and TRBJ2-2; no definite D call. V was cut by 3 bases and J by 0 bases, with 5 bases left in between. This CDR3 has 14 residues. In germline, CDR1 is MDHEN, CDR2 SYDVKM. The CDR3 nucleotides read TGTGCCAGCAGTTTGGGGTCGAACACCGGGGAGCTGTTTTTT. Translation gives CASSLGSNTGELFF.

This rearrangement joins TRBV27 to TRBJ1-5; D possibly corresponds to TRBD1 (5 bases). Trimming took off 5 bases at V and 4 bases at J, with 12 bases between the two ends. The CDR3 runs 14 residues. Germline CDR1 is MNHEY and CDR2 is SMNVEV (reference sequence). The CDR3 DNA sequence: TGTGCCAGCAGTCGACCAGGGCCTAATCAGCCCCAGCATTTT. It translates to CASSRPGPNQPQHF.

This chain connects TRBV7-9 to TRBJ2-5; 8 bases agree with TRBD2. The ends lost 5 bases at V and 4 bases at J; junction bases unmatched: 6. This CDR3 has 14 residues. Germline CDR1 is SEHNR and CDR2 is FQNEAQ (reference sequence). The CDR3 DNA reads TGTGCCAGCAGCCTACGGGGGGGTGGAGAGACCCAGTACTTC. Translation: CASSLRGGGETQYF.

The chain combines TRBV13 with TRBJ1-5; unclear D gene. CDR1 is PRHDT and CDR2 is FYEKMQ in the germline V gene (reference sequence). The CDR3 runs 16 residues. V was trimmed by 1 base and J by 4 bases, leaving 14 bases between them. The CDR3 here is CASSLAGQNYNQPQHF. The CDR3 DNA follows: TGTGCCAGCAGCTTAGCTGGGCAAAACTATAATCAGCCCCAGCATTTT.